The 5 T cell receptor beta chains below were found in one sample sequenced in a study of shared clonotypes between healthy human individuals. Assay used: immunoSEQ multiplex PCR; TCRdb lists only in-frame clones, some missing. The sample gives approximately 1.9 million clones, roughly 95% of which show up once; more than 1.5% is in the top ten. CD45RO-negative CD8 cells positively selected for CCR7 made up the naive population, which excluded terminally differentiated effector memory CD45RA+ cells. The sample was naive CD8+ T cells from PBMCs. All receptors derive from a man aged 18-30 years in good health. Some clones in this sample may be carry-over from other donors' samples.

The genes are TRBV7-9 and TRBJ2-2; 10 nucleotides line up with TRBD2. The J segment lost 4 bases and the V segment lost 5 bases, leaving 7 bases of the junction unmatched. From germline, CDR1 is SEHNR and CDR2 FQNEAQ (reference sequence). The CDR3 totals 16 residues. CDR3 sequence reads: CASSIRTSGFTGELFF. CDR3 in DNA: TGTGCCAGCAGCATCAGGACTAGCGGTTTCACCGGGGAGCTGTTTTTT.

The chain combines TRBV27 with TRBJ2-1; maybe TRBD1 (6 bases). V shed 2 bases and J shed 6 bases, with 14 bases lying between them. The CDR3 is made up of 15 amino acids. Per germline, CDR1 MNHEY and CDR2 SMNVEV (reference sequence). In DNA, the CDR3 is TGTGCCAGCAGTTTAGGGGGCGCATTCGGCAATGAGCAGTTCTTC. It yields the protein CASSLGGAFGNEQFF.

CDR3 DNA sequence: TGTGCCAGCAGCTTGGGACAGTCCGGTGAGCAGTACTTC. Protein product: CASSLGQSGEQYF. The V call is TRBV5-8, the J call TRBJ2-7; the D gene is possibly TRBD1 (5 bases). The V and J ends lost 0 bases and 7 bases respectively, with 11 bases between them. Germline CDR1 SGHTS, CDR2 YDEGEE. This CDR3 has 13 amino acids.

The table lists this clone with a few counts. The chain couples TRBV4-1 to TRBJ1-1; TRBD1 aligns across 7 bases. This CDR3 region has 15 residues. The V gene end was trimmed by 6 bases and the J gene end by 3 bases; junction bases not matched to a gene: 10. The V gene's germline CDR1 is MGHRA and CDR2 YSYEKL. The CDR3 reads CASRTRQGEDTEAFF. CDR3 bases: TGCGCCAGCAGAACCAGACAGGGCGAGGACACTGAAGCTTTCTTT.

The chain has TRBV28 and TRBJ2-4, with 7 bases identical to TRBD1. Germline V gives CDR1 MDHEN, CDR2 SYDVKM. This CDR3 spans 16 amino acids. V dropped 1 base and J dropped 1; count of bases not matched to a gene: 4. CDR3 DNA sequence: TGTGCCAGCAGTTTATTCAGGGGGTCCGCCAAAAACATTCAGTACTTC. It yields the protein CASSLFRGSAKNIQYF. The variable domain in full, with the rest retrieved from reference TRBV28 and TRBJ2-4, is DVKVTQSSRYLVKRTGEKVFLECVQDMDHENMFWYRQDPGLGLRLIYFSYDVKMKEKGDIPEGYSVSREKKERFSLILESASTNQTSMYLCASSLFRGSAKNIQYFGAGTRLSVL.